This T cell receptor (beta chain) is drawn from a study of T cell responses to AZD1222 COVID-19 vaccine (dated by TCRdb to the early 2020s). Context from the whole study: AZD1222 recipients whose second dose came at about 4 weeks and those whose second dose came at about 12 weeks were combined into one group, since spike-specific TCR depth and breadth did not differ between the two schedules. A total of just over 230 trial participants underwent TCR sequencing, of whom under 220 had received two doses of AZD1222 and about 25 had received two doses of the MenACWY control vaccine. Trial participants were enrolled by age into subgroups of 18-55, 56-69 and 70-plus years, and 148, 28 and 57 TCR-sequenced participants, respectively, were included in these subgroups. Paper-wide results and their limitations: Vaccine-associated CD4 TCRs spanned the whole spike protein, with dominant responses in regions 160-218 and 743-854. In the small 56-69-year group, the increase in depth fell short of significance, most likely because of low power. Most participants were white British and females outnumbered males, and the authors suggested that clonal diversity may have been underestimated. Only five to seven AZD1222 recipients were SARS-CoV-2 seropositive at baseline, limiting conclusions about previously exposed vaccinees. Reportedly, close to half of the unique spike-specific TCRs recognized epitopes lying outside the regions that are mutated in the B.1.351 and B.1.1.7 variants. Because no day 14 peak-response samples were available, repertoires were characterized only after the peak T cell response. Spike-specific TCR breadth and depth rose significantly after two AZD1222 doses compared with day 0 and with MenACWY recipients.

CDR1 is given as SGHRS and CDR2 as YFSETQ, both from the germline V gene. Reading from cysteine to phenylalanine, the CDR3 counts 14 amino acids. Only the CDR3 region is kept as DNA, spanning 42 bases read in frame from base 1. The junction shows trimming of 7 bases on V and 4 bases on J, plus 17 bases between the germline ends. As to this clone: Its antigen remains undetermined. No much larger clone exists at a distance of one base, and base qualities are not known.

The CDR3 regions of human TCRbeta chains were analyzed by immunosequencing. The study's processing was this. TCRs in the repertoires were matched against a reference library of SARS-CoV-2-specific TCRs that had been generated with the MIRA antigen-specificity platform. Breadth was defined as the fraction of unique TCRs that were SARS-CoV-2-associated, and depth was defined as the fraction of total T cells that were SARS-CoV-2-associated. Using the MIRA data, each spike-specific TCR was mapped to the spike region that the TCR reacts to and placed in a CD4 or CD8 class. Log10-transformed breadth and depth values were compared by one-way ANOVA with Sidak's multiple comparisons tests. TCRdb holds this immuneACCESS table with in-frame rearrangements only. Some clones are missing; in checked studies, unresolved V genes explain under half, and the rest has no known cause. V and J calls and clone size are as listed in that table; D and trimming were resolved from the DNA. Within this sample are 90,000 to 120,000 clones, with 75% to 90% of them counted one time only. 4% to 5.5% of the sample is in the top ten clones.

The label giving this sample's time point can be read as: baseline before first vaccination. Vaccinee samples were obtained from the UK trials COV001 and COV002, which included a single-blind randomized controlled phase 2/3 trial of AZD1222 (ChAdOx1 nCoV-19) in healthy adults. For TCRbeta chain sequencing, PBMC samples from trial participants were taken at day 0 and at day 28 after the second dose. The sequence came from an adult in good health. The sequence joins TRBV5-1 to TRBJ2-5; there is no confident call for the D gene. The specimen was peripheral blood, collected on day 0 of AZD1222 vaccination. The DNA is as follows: TGCGCCAGCTCAACTCGGGTGTTTGGAGAGACCCAGTACTTC. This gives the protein CASSTRVFGETQYF.